A selection of T cell receptor beta chains follows, all from one sample in a study of blood T cell repertoires in COVID-19. Data came from immunoSEQ multiplex PCR; TCRdb stores just in-frame clones and leaves some out. In the table there are 250,000 to 300,000 clones, 87% of which are singletons. The sequenced sample was peripheral blood. These receptors were taken from a woman aged 45-65 years who had recovered from COVID-19. The CDR3 runs from the conserved cysteine through the conserved F or W. The D gene is left open where the match is weak. Rows give clone size only sometimes, using once, few, many, or a class for an expanded clone.

v_call	j_call	d_call	clone_size	cdr3_nt	cdr3_aa
TRBV11-2	TRBJ1-5	NA	medium-sized	TGTGCCAGCAGCTTAGTGGGGCCCAATCAGCCCCAGCATTTT	CASSLVGPNQPQHF
TRBV23-1	TRBJ2-1	TRBD2	many	TGCGCCAGCAGTCAATATCTAGCGGGAGGGCCGTCGCCCTACAATGAGCAGTTCTTC	CASSQYLAGGPSPYNEQFF
TRBV7-3	TRBJ2-3	TRBD1	once	TGTGCCAGCAGCTTAACACCAACAGGGGGGCAGTATTTT	CASSLTPTGGQYF
TRBV10-2	TRBJ1-6	NA	NA	TGCGCCAGCAGTGCAGGGGTTAATTCACCCCTCCACTTT	CASSAGVNSPLHF
TRBV5-1	TRBJ1-5	NA	NA	TGCGCCAGCAGCTTGGGAGGTTCACCGAATCAGCCCCAGCATTTT	CASSLGGSPNQPQHF
TRBV27	TRBJ2-5	NA	NA	TGTGCCAGCAGTTTATCTCCGGGGTCACAGACCCAGTACTTC	CASSLSPGSQTQYF
TRBV7-2	TRBJ2-5	TRBD2	NA	TGTGCCAGCAGCACTCAGCGGGGTGAACAAGAGACCCAGTACTTC	CASSTQRGEQETQYF
TRBV19	TRBJ1-6	NA	NA	TGTGCCAGTAGTATCGGGGGGGCGCTCGTAAAGGGGAAATCACCCCTCCACTTT	CASSIGGALVKGKSPLHF
TRBV15	TRBJ2-3	NA	NA	TGTGCCACCAGTTCAGGGATTAGCACAGATACGCAGTATTTT	CATSSGISTDTQYF
TRBV5-1	TRBJ1-3	NA	NA	TGCGCCAGCAGCCGCGGGGGGGCTGGAAACACCATATATTTT	CASSRGGAGNTIYF
TRBV15	TRBJ1-5	TRBD1	once	TGTGCCACCCAACTGGGAGGGACAGGGGGACAGCCCCAGCATTTT	CATQLGGTGGQPQHF
TRBV10-3	TRBJ1-5	NA	once	TGTGCCATCAGTGTCGGGACAAATAACCAGCATTTT	CAISVGTNNQHF
TRBV25-1	TRBJ1-5	NA	once	TGTGCCAGCAGTGAAGGCAGGGAAAATCAGCCCCAGCATTTT	CASSEGRENQPQHF
TRBV10-3	TRBJ1-1	NA	NA	TGTGCCATCAGGAACTTCCAAGCGAACACTGAAGCTTTCTTT	CAIRNFQANTEAFF
TRBV7-2	TRBJ2-1	TRBD2	NA	TGTGCCAGCAGCTCTTCGGGGGGTGGTCCTCCCTACAATGAGCAGTTCTTC	CASSSSGGGPPYNEQFF
TRBV6-1	TRBJ1-5	NA	many	TGTGCCAGCAGTGAAGCGCAGGGGCAGCATCAGCCCCAGCATTTT	CASSEAQGQHQPQHF
TRBV6-1	TRBJ2-3	TRBD1	NA	TGTGCCAGCAGTGAAAGGACAGGGAGAGATACGCAGTATTTT	CASSERTGRDTQYF
TRBV9	TRBJ2-7	NA	once	TGTGCCAGCAGCGTAGGACCTGTCGGGAACGAGCAGTACTTC	CASSVGPVGNEQYF
TRBV12-5	TRBJ2-5	NA	NA	TGTGCTAGTGTAGGCGGGGGCAGGGAGACCCAGTACTTC	CASVGGGRETQYF
TRBV2	TRBJ2-2	TRBD2	NA	TGTGCCACGTTTTTGATAGCGGGAGGAATCGGGGAGCTGTTTTTT	CATFLIAGGIGELFF
TRBV3-1/TRBV3-2	TRBJ1-5	NA	NA	TGTGCCAGCAGCCCCACACACAAAATCAATCAGCCCCAGCATTTT	CASSPTHKINQPQHF
TRBV4-3	TRBJ1-2	NA	once	TGCGCCAGCAGCCAAGATCTCAACAGGGAAAACTATGGCTACACCTTC	CASSQDLNRENYGYTF
TRBV27	TRBJ1-2	NA	NA	TGTGCCAGCAGTTTAGGTGCCGGGGGTAACTATGGCTACACCTTC	CASSLGAGGNYGYTF
TRBV19	TRBJ2-5	TRBD2	NA	TGTGCCAGTAGCCCCCTGCCTAGCGGGAATCGGGAGACCCAGTACTTC	CASSPLPSGNRETQYF
TRBV5-4	TRBJ1-1	NA	NA	TGTGCCAGCAGCCGGGGCGGGGCCATGACTGAAGCTTTCTTT	CASSRGGAMTEAFF
TRBV4-2	TRBJ2-1	NA	few	TGTGCCAGCAGCCAAGAGGCTAGCCCAGACAATGAGCAGTTCTTC	CASSQEASPDNEQFF
TRBV5-1	TRBJ2-7	TRBD1	NA	TGCGCCAGCAGCTTGGGACAGGGATCCTCCTACGAGCAGTACTTC	CASSLGQGSSYEQYF
TRBV18	TRBJ1-5	TRBD1	NA	TGTGCCAGCTCACAGAGTCAGGGGGTAGGTCAGCCCCAGCATTTT	CASSQSQGVGQPQHF
TRBV19	TRBJ1-5	NA	NA	TGTGCCAGTAGTATTGTGGCAGGGGATGGTAATCAGCCCCAGCATTTT	CASSIVAGDGNQPQHF
TRBV30	TRBJ1-1	TRBD1	NA	TGTGCCTGGAGTGTACAGGGGAGGCCGAACACTGAAGCTTTCTTT	CAWSVQGRPNTEAFF
TRBV5-1	TRBJ1-3	TRBD1	NA	TGCGCCAGCAGCTTGGCCGGGGCAGGGGGAGGAAACACCATATATTTT	CASSLAGAGGGNTIYF
TRBV6-1	TRBJ1-1	NA	NA	TGTGCCAGCAGTGATCTCGGGGGAGGGACTGAAGCTTTCTTT	CASSDLGGGTEAFF
TRBV7-2	TRBJ2-5	NA	NA	TGTGCCAGCAGCGCGACTGCACAAGAGACCCAGTACTTC	CASSATAQETQYF
TRBV6-2/TRBV6-3	TRBJ1-2	NA	NA	TGTGCCAGCAGTTATGAACTAGACTATGGCTACACCTTC	CASSYELDYGYTF
TRBV2	TRBJ2-3	NA	NA	TGTGCCAGCGACCCCGCCAGGACAGATACGCAGTATTTT	CASDPARTDTQYF
TRBV5-1	TRBJ2-5	NA	NA	TGCGCCAGCAGCTTGGGACTTTCAGAGACCCAGTACTTC	CASSLGLSETQYF